This T cell receptor beta chain comes out of a study of tumor and adjacent non-tumor tissue in lung cancer. Study context: On average, productive TCRbeta reads reached 4 million to 5 million per sample. Regarding the study as a whole: Patients with more diverse tumor TCRs had worse survival. Top 100 clones took a larger repertoire share in normal lung. Tumor tissue had significantly higher TCR diversity than normal lung.

In regard to this clonotype: Antigen unknown. The junction shows a germline mismatch at one end, possibly a read error.

The CDR3 spans 16 residues. The germline V gene encodes CDR1 MNHEY and CDR2 SVGEGT. Three rounds of nested PCR, following a modified ARM-PCR protocol, produced the TCRbeta library. TCRdb independently ran MiXCR on the multiplex PCR reads; one entry per CDR3 protein. The sample carries about 93,000 distinct CDR3 sequences, 67% recorded once. The template was RNA from unsorted bulk tissue. The chain links TRBV6-2 or TRBV6-3 to TRBJ2-1, with D possibly TRBD1 on 6 matching bases. What was sequenced was lung tumor tissue. The TCR originated in a man aged 55 to 69 with non-small cell lung cancer. CDR3 sequence: CATSTPIIVGDNEQFF. CDR3 sequence (DNA): TGTGCCACCAGCACCCCGATAATAGTGGGGGACAATGAGCAATTCTTC.